The clone carrying this T cell receptor beta chain has only a few counts. This sample is part of a study of human T cells and chemical hapten exposure. Time point reported: patch test 2, 6 weeks after DPC sensitization. The treatment: therapeutic diphenylcyclopropenone sensitization with weekly scalp DPC. TCRdb processed the RACE reads anew with MiXCR; each CDR3 protein has one entry. Here the sample spans under 100,000 distinct CDR3 sequences, 10% to 12% being singletons. There are 18 residues in the CDR3. Germline V gene lookup returns CDR1 SGHAT and CDR2 FQNNGV. With 5 bases removed from V and 6 bases from J, the gap between germline ends came to 28 bases.

The J gene is TRBJ1-1, the V gene TRBV11-2; D gene unclear. The sequencing here drew on whole blood, taken in connection with sensitization to the hapten diphenylcyclopropenone (DPC). The sequence came from a woman in her forties with alopecia areata. Some clones in this sample may be carry-over from other donors' samples. The CDR3 DNA reads TGTGCCAGCAGCCCTAGATCGTCGTGGAAGCTGGGCTTCTCTGAAGCTTTCTTT. Protein product: CASSPRSSWKLGFSEAFF.